This TCR beta chain emerged from a study of T cells in Graves' hyperthyroidism and ophthalmopathy. General study results and limits: Most thyroid clonotypes that were expanded above 0.001 also turned up in blood.

TCR beta CDR3 sequences were amplified from RNA transcripts. First-round RT-PCR with HTBI primers amplified the TCR CDR3 region. TCRdb independently ran MiXCR on the multiplex PCR reads; one entry per CDR3 protein. Of under 200,000 distinct CDR3 sequences listed, over 8% are singletons. The hyperthyroidism was newly diagnosed and had lasted under 2 months; the patients were aged 18 to 65. The table lists this clonotype with many counts. Its antigen is not known. The material sequenced was blood. This clonotype was obtained from a woman aged 18-30 years with Graves' hyperthyroidism that later progressed to Graves' ophthalmopathy.

The CDR3 coding sequence is TGTGCCAGCAGGCCGGGACAGCACACCGGGGAGCTGTTTTTT. It codes for CASRPGQHTGELFF. The rearrangement links TRBV7-9 to TRBJ2-2, with 7 bases aligning to TRBD1. The CDR3 totals 14 residues. V shed 6 bases, J shed 3 bases, and the junction held 4 bases outside the gene matches. Germline CDR1 SEHNR, CDR2 FQNEAQ (reference sequence).